This TCR beta chain was identified in a study of T cell responses to AZD1222 COVID-19 vaccine. This clone showed up just once. Germline V gene lookup returns CDR1 GTSNPN and CDR2 SVGIG (reference sequence). This CDR3 region has 12 residues. V shed 2 bases and J shed 4 bases, with 9 bases lying between them. Clones were read by immunoSEQ multiplex PCR, and TCRdb kept only the in-frame ones, dropping some. The sample lists 150,000 to 200,000 clones; 90% to 95% were seen once. Sequenced here: peripheral blood, sampled on day 0 of AZD1222 vaccination. The chain uses TRBV30 and TRBJ2-7; possible D gene TRBD2, 6 bases. The TCR comes from an adult in good health. The CDR3 reads CAWSRRGYEQYF. The CDR3 DNA follows: TGTGCCTGGAGTCGGCGGGGATACGAGCAGTACTTC.